This passage covers 15 T cell receptor beta chains from one sample sequenced in a study of OX40 agonist ivuxolimab in advanced cancers. The receptor library was made with the immunoSEQ multiplex PCR assay. The table was pulled from immuneACCESS by TCRdb, which kept in-frame rearrangements only. Such tables lose some clones; where checked, under half of the loss comes from unresolved V genes, and the rest has no known cause. In this sample the table shows around 65,000 clones, roughly 90% of which occur a single time. Clones ranked in the top ten supply 0.25% to 0.35% of the sample. The sequences come from CD4+ or CD8+ T cells sorted from blood, collected in a trial of the OX40 agonist ivuxolimab. The source of these receptors is an adult with an advanced solid tumor such as melanoma, head and neck, liver or kidney cancer.

CDR3 DNA sequence: TGTGCCAGCAGCGTAGATGGGCGGAGCACAGATACGCAGTATTTT. This sequence encodes CASSVDGRSTDTQYF. This chain uses TRBV9 with TRBJ2-3; no firm D call. Trimming cost V 0 bases and J 0 bases, with 8 bases left between them. CDR1 and CDR2 (germline): SGDLS, YYNGEE. The CDR3 has 15 amino acids.

The chain carries TRBV6-6 and TRBJ2-5; 7 positions agree with TRBD1. V lost 8 bases, J lost 4 bases, and 10 bases stayed unmatched. Per germline, CDR1 MNHNY and CDR2 SVGAGI (reference sequence). This CDR3 is built from 14 residues. The CDR3 loop is CASAGQVISETQYF. CDR3 in DNA: TGTGCCAGCGCAGGACAGGTCATATCAGAGACCCAGTACTTC.

The CDR3 coding sequence is TGTGCCAGCAGTGCCTGGCGGGATGGCTACACCTTC. This encodes CASSAWRDGYTF. The chain combines TRBV6-5 with TRBJ1-2; no definite D call. Germline V lookup: CDR1 MNHEY, CDR2 SVGAGI. There are 12 residues in the CDR3. Trimming took 5 bases from V and 6 from J, leaving 10 bases between them.

The gene calls are TRBV27 and TRBJ1-2; weak D call: TRBD1 (6 bases). The V end was cut by 6 bases, the J end by 5 bases, with 16 bases between. The germline CDR1 and CDR2 sequences are MNHEY and SMNVEV (reference sequence). The CDR3 length is 14 residues. Here the CDR3 DNA reads TGTGCCAGCAGGACTAGGGGGTCCAGTTATGGCTACACCTTC. Translating gives CASRTRGSSYGYTF.

The J gene is TRBJ2-2, the V gene TRBV5-1, with 8 bases matching TRBD1. The CDR3 runs to 14 residues. J was trimmed by 7 bases and V by 4 bases; bases with no gene match: 6. The germline V gene encodes CDR1 SGHRS and CDR2 YFSETQ. For the CDR3, the DNA is TGCGCCAGCAGCCCACAGGGGGACATCGGGGAGCTGTTTTTT. Translation gives CASSPQGDIGELFF.

The V gene is TRBV9, the J gene TRBJ2-1; 12 nucleotides match TRBD2. After removal of 0 bases from V and 5 bases from J, the junction contained 6 bases not matched to a gene. The CDR3 has 17 residues. Germline values: CDR1 SGDLS, CDR2 YYNGEE. CDR3 region: CASSVGLAGVEHNEQFF. In nucleotides, the CDR3 is TGTGCCAGCAGCGTAGGACTAGCGGGAGTGGAACACAATGAGCAGTTCTTC. The variable domain in full, with the rest retrieved from reference TRBV9 and TRBJ2-1, is DSGVTQTPKHLITATGQRVTLRCSPRSGDLSVYWYQQSLDQGLQFLIQYYNGEERAKGNILERFSAQQFPDLHSELNLSSLELGDSALYFCASSVGLAGVEHNEQFFGPGTRLTVL.

This chain joins TRBV5-1 and TRBJ1-4; TRBD1 matches at 11 bases. Germline V gives CDR1 SGHRS, CDR2 YFSETQ. This CDR3 contains 15 residues. V shed 5 bases and J 7 bases; nucleotides not matched to a gene: 7. DNA of the CDR3: TGCGCCAGCAGAAAGACCGGGACAGGGGGTGAAAAACTGTTTTTT. Amino acid sequence: CASRKTGTGGEKLFF.

The rearrangement links TRBV6-1 to TRBJ2-5; TRBD2 is a possible D gene (5 bases). The CDR3 runs to 16 residues. V was shortened by 1 base and J by 2 bases, with 14 bases between the two germline ends. Germline V CDR1 and CDR2: MNHNS, SASEGT. CDR3 region: CASSEVRGSQQETQYF. CDR3 in DNA: TGTGCCAGCAGTGAAGTGAGAGGGTCCCAACAAGAGACCCAGTACTTC.

This chain connects TRBV28 to TRBJ2-2; no clear D gene. The CDR3 has 14 residues. Germline V lookup: CDR1 MDHEN, CDR2 SYDVKM. Between the trimmed V and J ends, which lost 5 bases and 3 bases, there was a span of 10 bases. The CDR3 coding sequence is TGTGCCAGCAGTCGTGGCTATGACACCGGGGAGCTGTTTTTT. Its protein product is CASSRGYDTGELFF.

The chain employs TRBV11-2 and TRBJ1-2; TRBD1 might be the D (5 bases). This CDR3 region has 12 residues. V shed 4 bases and J shed 8 bases, with 11 bases lying between them. Germline CDR1 and CDR2: SGHAT and FQNNGV. The chain's CDR3 is CASSSQGSGYTF. The CDR3 nucleotides are TGTGCCAGCAGCTCTCAGGGCAGCGGCTACACCTTC.

The chain is built from TRBV7-8 and TRBJ2-7; no clear D. Trimming pared 3 bases from V and 6 bases from J, leaving 15 bases between. The CDR3 has 14 residues. Germline V gene data show CDR1 as SGHVS and CDR2 as FQNEAQ. DNA for the CDR3: TGTGCCAGCAGCTTTGGGGATCCCTTTACCGAGCAGTACTTC. This codes for CASSFGDPFTEQYF.

The CDR3 DNA sequence: TGTGCCAGTAGTATTATTCCCTCGAACACTGAAGCTTTCTTT. This translates into CASSIIPSNTEAFF. V is TRBV19 and J is TRBJ1-1; D call uncertain. The CDR3 sequence is 14 residues long. Per germline, CDR1 LNHDA and CDR2 SQIVND (reference sequence). The ends were cut back, 3 bases at V and 1 base at J, with 9 bases in the middle.

The chain carries TRBV19 and TRBJ2-1; TRBD2 matches 11 bases. This CDR3 is 16 amino acids long. Trimming at V came to 3 bases and at J to 5 bases, leaving 6 bases not matched to a gene. Germline assignment: CDR1 LNHDA and CDR2 SQIVND (reference sequence). The CDR3 region is CASSMLAGGPHNEQFF. For the CDR3, the DNA is TGTGCCAGTAGTATGTTAGCGGGAGGGCCCCACAATGAGCAGTTCTTC.

V is TRBV10-3 and J is TRBJ2-5; D possibly corresponds to TRBD2 (6 bases). Germline V gene sequence: CDR1 ENHRY, CDR2 SYGVKD. V was trimmed by 11 bases and J by 2 bases, leaving 15 bases between them. The CDR3 is 13 amino acids. CDR3 sequence: CAATGVLQETQYF. In nucleotides, the CDR3 is TGTGCCGCGACGGGAGTCCTACAAGAGACCCAGTACTTC.

The CDR3 here is CASSLWGTGVGNSPLHF. The CDR3 DNA reads as TGCGCCAGCAGCTTGTGGGGGACAGGGGTAGGCAATTCACCCCTCCACTTT. The rearrangement links TRBV5-1 to TRBJ1-6; 10 bases agree with TRBD1. In germline, CDR1 is SGHRS, CDR2 YFSETQ. The CDR3 sequence is 17 residues long. V trimming: 1 base; J trimming: 7 bases; junction bases outside the gene matches: 8.